This T cell receptor beta chain was captured by sequencing in a study of cytomegalovirus exposure and HLA in healthy donors. CDR3 size: 13 residues. Germline V gene lookup returns CDR1 ENHRY and CDR2 SYGVKD. The V and J ends lost 4 bases and 3 bases respectively, with 10 bases between them. The PCR employed 60 Vbeta primers together with 13 Jbeta primers. Assay used: immunoSEQ multiplex PCR; TCRdb lists only in-frame clones, some missing. The sample holds around 140,000 clones, approximately 78% seen once. The sequencing sample was made of PBMCs. V usage is TRBV10-3 and J usage is TRBJ2-7; maybe TRBD1 (5 bases). The receptor was isolated from a female donor in good health and CMV-seronegative. CDR3 loop: CAISVQGLYEQYF. Written as DNA, the CDR3 is TGTGCCATCAGTGTGCAGGGCCTCTACGAGCAGTACTTC.